One TCR beta chain is described in this entry. Its antigen is not identified. Sequencing used immunoSEQ multiplex PCR; TCRdb keeps in-frame clones, though not all of them. The sample records 1.6 million or so clones, more than 95% being singletons. This entry comes from a study of shared clonotypes between healthy human individuals. Trimming cost V 3 bases and J 2 bases, with 11 bases left between them. The CDR3 consists of 15 residues. Per the germline V gene, CDR1 is KGHSH and CDR2 is LQKENI. Notes on the study in general: Clonotypes which were not shared had lower generation probabilities than clonotypes that all four donors shared.

The V gene is TRBV18, the J gene TRBJ2-1; D is unresolved. The receptor comes from a young man in good health. Input material: naive CD4+ T cells sorted from blood. Subset in this sample: CD45RA+ positively selected. The CDR3 DNA sequence: TGTGCCAGCTCACCCCTTAGCTCCACCTACAATGAGCAGTTCTTC. This codes for CASSPLSSTYNEQFF.